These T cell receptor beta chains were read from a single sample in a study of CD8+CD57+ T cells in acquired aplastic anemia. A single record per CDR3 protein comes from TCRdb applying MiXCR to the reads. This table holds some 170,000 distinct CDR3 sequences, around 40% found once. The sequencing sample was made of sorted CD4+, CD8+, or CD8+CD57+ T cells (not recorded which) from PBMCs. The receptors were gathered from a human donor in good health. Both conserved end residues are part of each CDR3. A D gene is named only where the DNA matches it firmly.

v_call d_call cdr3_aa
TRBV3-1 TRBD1 CASSKRTGGEVSNQPQHF
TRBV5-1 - CASSLVIGHHGYTF
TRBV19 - CASSIPTDTQYF
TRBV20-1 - CSARGGDTEAFF
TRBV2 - CASSSGRESPLHF
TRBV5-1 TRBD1 CASSHTETGGDSYGYTF
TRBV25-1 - CASSESGPASTDTQYF
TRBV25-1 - CASSESRIRGGYTF
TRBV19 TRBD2 CASSIQGGVRETQYF
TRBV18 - CASSPRGSGEQYF
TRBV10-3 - CASSGRGGLETQYF
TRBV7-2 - CASSLDWGPNTEAFF
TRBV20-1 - CSASNVGDTQYF
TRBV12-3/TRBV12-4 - CASSSMLGVSNQPQHF
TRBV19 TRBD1 CASDAGTDHNQPQHF
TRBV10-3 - CAIRDATNEAFF
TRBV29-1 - CSVETVQGPFEQFF
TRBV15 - CATSRDSAYEQYF
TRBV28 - CASSTTRETDTQYF
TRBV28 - CASSPPRYTGELFF